These 20 T cell receptor beta chains came from one sample sequenced in a study of control samples from healthy donors and cancer patients. Only in-frame clones appear in the TCRdb table, and some are missing; sequencing was by immunoSEQ multiplex PCR. The sample shows over 70,000 clones, about 89% of them seen only once. The sample comprised blood. The receptor source for this set is an older woman in good health.

The V gene is TRBV24-1, the J gene TRBJ1-3; a weak D match, TRBD1 (6 bases). Germline loops: CDR1 KGHDR, CDR2 SFDVKD. Trimming left V 9 bases short and J 0 bases short, with 14 bases between. This CDR3 spans 15 amino acids. CDR3 region: CATSDRNSSGNTIYF. The CDR3 DNA follows: TGTGCCACCTCAGACAGGAATAGCTCTGGAAACACCATATATTTT.

This chain joins TRBV2 and TRBJ2-3; D gene uncertain. This CDR3 is 12 amino acids long. V was pared by 6 bases and J by 3 bases, with 7 bases between. Germline V gives CDR1 SNHLY, CDR2 FYNNEI. In nucleotides, the CDR3 is TGTGCCAGCAGGATATCTACAGATACGCAGTATTTT. It yields the protein CASRISTDTQYF.

V and J are TRBV28 and TRBJ1-1; TRBD1 aligns across 8 bases. Losses at the gene ends were 3 bases for V and 0 bases for J; bases not matched to a gene: 6. Germline loops: CDR1 MDHEN, CDR2 SYDVKM. The CDR3 extends over 16 amino acids. The CDR3 region is CASSFARGLVNTEAFF. CDR3 nucleotides: TGTGCCAGCAGTTTTGCCAGGGGGCTGGTGAACACTGAAGCTTTCTTT.

In this sample, this clone turned up once. The genes are TRBV5-4 and TRBJ2-5, with 9 bases aligning to TRBD1. Germline V gene data show CDR1 as SGHNT and CDR2 as YYREEE (reference sequence). After removal of 4 bases from V and 5 bases from J, the junction contained 12 bases not matched to a gene. This CDR3 comprises 16 residues. This CDR3 is CASSLTTGTGYETQYF. CDR3 DNA: TGTGCCAGCAGCCTGACAACCGGGACAGGGTACGAGACCCAGTACTTC. The complete variable domain, with remaining parts taken from reference TRBV5-4 and TRBJ2-5, reads ETGVTQSPTHLIKTRGQQVTLRCSSQSGHNTVSWYQQALGQGPQFIFQYYREEENGRGNFPPRFSGLQFPNYSSELNVNALELDDSALYLCASSLTTGTGYETQYFGPGTRLLVL.

V is TRBV7-8 and J is TRBJ1-4; TRBD1 matches at 8 bases. Germline values: CDR1 SGHVS, CDR2 FQNEAQ. CDR3 length: 17 residues. The trim removed 5 bases at V and 5 bases at J, leaving 13 bases unmatched. The CDR3 loop reads CASSPDRGPGGNEKLFF. CDR3 coding DNA: TGTGCCAGCAGCCCCGACAGGGGACCGGGTGGAAATGAAAAACTGTTTTTT.

The chain is built from TRBV18 and TRBJ1-2; weak D call: TRBD1 (6 bases). Trimming stripped 2 bases from V and 1 base from J, with 11 bases between. The CDR3 runs to 15 residues. Germline loops: CDR1 KGHSH, CDR2 LQKENI. CDR3 region: CASSPMTGLNYGYTF. The CDR3 nucleotides are TGTGCCAGCTCACCAATGACAGGCCTTAACTATGGCTACACCTTC.

J is TRBJ1-2 and V is TRBV18; the D gene is possibly TRBD1 (5 bases). This CDR3 has 14 residues. V was trimmed by 3 bases and J by 11 bases, leaving 19 bases between them. Germline assignment: CDR1 KGHSH and CDR2 LQKENI. The CDR3, as DNA: TGTGCCAGCTCACCGGCCCGGGACCTCTGGGGTTACACCTTC. It specifies CASSPARDLWGYTF.

This sequence joins TRBV12-3 or TRBV12-4 and TRBJ1-2; D gene unclear. There are 11 residues in the CDR3. Trimming took off 3 bases at V and 2 bases at J, with 1 base between the two ends. The CDR3 nucleotides read TGTGCCAGCAGTTTCAACTATGGCTACACCTTC. It is translated as CASSFNYGYTF.

Worth noting for this clone: The same CDR3 also results from other DNA sequences found in this sample. The rearrangement joins TRBV9 to TRBJ1-3; D is possibly TRBD1 (6 bases). The CDR3 contains 16 residues. Trimming took off 3 bases at V and 2 bases at J, with 15 bases between the two ends. Germline V gene data show CDR1 as SGDLS and CDR2 as YYNGEE. The CDR3 nucleotides read TGTGCCAGCAGCGGGGGAGGAGGGGGGGCTGGAAACACCATATATTTT. It translates to CASSGGGGGAGNTIYF.

The chain recombines TRBV5-1 with TRBJ2-5; a weak D match, TRBD2 (6 bases). Germline-derived CDR1 and CDR2 are SGHRS and YFSETQ. CDR3 size: 14 residues. V lost 5 bases and J 2 bases, leaving 13 bases between the germline ends. This CDR3 reads CASSDAGRQETQYF. The CDR3 DNA follows: TGCGCCAGCAGTGACGCGGGACGGCAAGAGACCCAGTACTTC.

The chain carries TRBV28 and TRBJ1-1; D remains ambiguous. The CDR3 is made up of 13 amino acids. Looked up from germline, CDR1 is MDHEN and CDR2 is SYDVKM. The V gene lost 1 base and the J gene lost 3 bases, with 6 bases spanning the gap. The CDR3 DNA follows: TGTGCCAGCAGTTTATCCACCTACACTGAAGCTTTCTTT. Protein product: CASSLSTYTEAFF.

The chain joins TRBV14 to TRBJ1-5; 11 nucleotides line up with TRBD1. The CDR3 spans 15 residues. J lost 5 bases, V lost 1 base, and 1 base had no gene match. Germline-derived CDR1 and CDR2 are SGHDN and FVKESK. CDR3 region: CASSQGTGGDQPQHF. CDR3 coding DNA: TGTGCCAGCAGCCAAGGGACAGGGGGCGATCAGCCCCAGCATTTT.

This chain joins TRBV6-5 and TRBJ1-2, with D possibly being TRBD1 (6 bases). The V end was cut by 6 bases, the J end by 10 bases, with 24 bases between. CDR1 is MNHEY and CDR2 is SVGAGI in the germline V gene. The CDR3 is made up of 15 amino acids. CDR3: CASSWTGTTEGDYTF. The CDR3 DNA is TGTGCCAGCAGCTGGACCGGGACAACCGAGGGGGACTACACCTTC.

This chain uses TRBV19 with TRBJ1-1, with D tentatively TRBD1 (6 bases). From germline, CDR1 is LNHDA and CDR2 SQIVND (reference sequence). The CDR3 sequence is 12 residues long. V lost 11 bases and J lost 2, with 12 bases in between. The chain's CDR3 is CAVTGTNTEAFF. The CDR3 coding sequence is TGTGCCGTTACAGGGACCAACACTGAAGCTTTCTTT.

The chain employs TRBV19 and TRBJ2-5, with 7 positions matching TRBD1. Germline lookup yields CDR1 LNHDA and CDR2 SQIVND (reference sequence). V lost 5 bases, J lost 5 bases, and 14 bases stayed unmatched. This CDR3 has 16 amino acids. The CDR3 DNA sequence: TGTGCCAGTAGTTTCCAGGGGGACACTCAGGGGGAGACCCAGTACTTC. This encodes CASSFQGDTQGETQYF.

CDR3 residues: CASSRVATEAFF. The CDR3 bases are TGTGCCAGCAGTCGGGTGGCCACTGAAGCTTTCTTT. The V gene is TRBV6-5, the J gene TRBJ1-1, with D uncertain. Germline CDR1 and CDR2: MNHEY and SVGAGI. The V end lost 5 bases, the J end lost 4 bases, and 8 bases lay between the germline ends. The CDR3 contains 12 residues.

The rearrangement joins TRBV7-3 to TRBJ2-1; 9 bases fit TRBD2. Germline values: CDR1 SGHTA, CDR2 FQGTGA. The V segment lost 3 bases and the J segment 4 bases; nucleotides outside the gene matches: 4. The CDR3 loop spans 15 amino acids. The CDR3 nucleotides are TGTGCCAGCAGCTTGGGACTAGCAGATTACAATGAGCAGTTCTTC. This encodes CASSLGLADYNEQFF. The entire variable domain, with the rest obtained from reference TRBV7-3 and TRBJ2-1, is as follows: GAGVSQTPSNKVTEKGKYVELRCDPISGHTALYWYRQSLGQGPEFLIYFQGTGAADDSGLPNDRFFAVRPEGSVSTLKIQRTERGDSAVYLCASSLGLADYNEQFFGPGTRLTVL.

This chain uses TRBV30 with TRBJ2-1; D is undetermined. The CDR3 covers 16 residues. The germline gives CDR1 GTSNPN, CDR2 SVGIG (reference sequence). V was pared by 0 bases and J by 9 bases, with 21 bases between. The CDR3: CAWSVRAVSSYGEQFF. The CDR3 DNA is TGTGCCTGGAGTGTACGGGCAGTATCCTCCTACGGTGAGCAGTTCTTC.

V gene TRBV30 combines with J gene TRBJ2-1; possibly TRBD1 for D (8 bases). The V gene lost 1 base and the J gene lost 0 bases, with 16 bases spanning the gap. The CDR3 has 17 residues. Germline loops: CDR1 GTSNPN, CDR2 SVGIG (reference sequence). CDR3 sequence: CAWSGGGGQGSYNEQFF. The CDR3 DNA reads TGTGCCTGGAGTGGGGGGGGTGGACAGGGCTCCTACAATGAGCAGTTCTTC.

This chain joins TRBV5-5 and TRBJ1-4; 8 bases map to TRBD1. The CDR3 is made up of 16 amino acids. CDR1 SGHKS and CDR2 YYEKEE come from the germline V gene (reference sequence). Trimming at V came to 3 bases and at J to 0 bases, leaving 4 bases not matched to a gene. The CDR3, as DNA: TGTGCCAGCAGCTGGGACAGGTATTCAACTAATGAAAAACTGTTTTTT. This codes for CASSWDRYSTNEKLFF.